This T cell receptor (beta chain) was captured by sequencing in a study of neurological immune-mediated disorders (dated by TCRdb to between 2018 and 2021). For the wider study: Among the 34 multiple sclerosis patients, relapsing-remitting MS accounted for some 30 and secondary progressive MS accounted for 3. Using UMI-based sequencing, the study compared peripheral blood TCR-beta repertoires from patients with HTLV-I-associated myelopathy (HAM/TSP), patients with multiple sclerosis, and healthy controls. The approximately 99 TCR-beta libraries included longitudinal samples, technical triplicates and paired sorted CD4+ and CD8+ T-cell subsets alongside PBMC samples. Longitudinal HAM/TSP and healthy donors were sampled at 3 time-points each (roughly 3-45 month intervals). The cohort comprised 60 to 75 subjects: 14 HAM/TSP patients, around 35 multiple sclerosis patients and around 20 healthy controls. The research as a whole found: The highest TCR clonal expansion was observed in HAM/TSP patients, whereas the lowest was observed in MS patients, even when compared with healthy controls. In phylogenetic analysis, the repertoires of 18 of 34 MS patients grouped into a cluster of related CDR3 sequences, which suggests a possible signature at the repertoire level. The MS cluster was not associated with any clinical or MRI features, and the authors stated that larger cohorts are needed. Across subjects, expanded clones never shared an identical CDR3 amino acid sequence, which suggests that the TCR-beta repertoires in every group were private.

Taken with the paper, the label for time point translates to: longitudinal time-point 2. Unsorted PBMC libraries were generated from 2 million PBMCs stored in RNAlater at -80 °C until RNA extraction. The multiple sclerosis patients were enrolled in a US clinical protocol that evaluated disease progression with magnetic resonance imaging. PBMCs were separated from peripheral blood using Ficoll-Hypaque density gradient centrifugation and then cryopreserved in liquid nitrogen. cDNA was synthesized by template-switch 5'RACE using a primer carrying a 10-nucleotide random unique molecular identifier by which each TCR transcript was tagged. Every sequencing run covered 15-18 subjects and yielded more than 200 million TCR-beta sequences. The RNeasy kit was used to extract total RNA. TCR-beta VDJ regions were amplified with primers for the TCR constant region and the 5'RACE anchor, using the KAPA Real-time Library Amplification kit. Sample indexes and Illumina adaptors were added in a first PCR, and a second PCR then increased library yield. After Ampure bead purification, the roughly 650 bp TCR product was size-selected on a 2% E-gel SizeSelection system. Library quality was checked on a Bioanalyzer, concentration was measured with Qubit, and libraries were quantified with the Kapa Library Quantification kit before pooling. Paired-end 2 x 150 bp sequencing of the libraries was performed on an Illumina HiSeq 2500. To increase sequence diversity, roughly 24-32% phiX was spiked into each library pool. The original pipeline was this. Quality-filtered reads were processed with the UMI-based MiGEC pipeline, and over 90% of raw TCR sequences were removed by the MiGEC pipeline during error correction. VDJ genes were aligned to IMGT germline references, and each clonotype was defined by a unique CDR3 amino acid sequence together with V-J genes. Clonal expansion, Shannon diversity, and CDR3 relatedness (CalcPairwiseDistances, ClusterSamples) were evaluated with VDJtools, and phylogenetic trees were built with CLCbio workbench. Expanded clones were defined as having at least 8 unique UMIs, based on coefficient-of-variation modelling across technical triplicates. TCRdb cleaned the public reads at Q25 with fastp, built clones with MiXCR and kept in-frame beta chains. Each entry is one CDR3 protein sequence, shown with its most common DNA and genes. The V and J calls come from TCRdb's annotation, not from the publication. Counted in this sample were about 80,000 distinct CDR3 sequences; around 6% of them appeared once. The ten largest clones capture 7.9% of the sample.

There are many counts of this clonotype. The antigen it recognizes is unknown. No much larger clone exists at a distance of one base, and base qualities are not known. Sequencing was done on a sample of PBMCs. The clonotype originates from a woman aged 55 to 70 with multiple sclerosis.

DNA sequence: TGTGCCAGCCGCACGAACACCGGGGAGCTGTTTTTT. Translated, it reads CASRTNTGELFF. The chain links TRBV27 with TRBJ2-2; too little of a D gene remains to name it. V is clipped by 8 bases and J by 0 bases, and the sequence between their germline boundaries is 4 bases long. The CDR3 starts with the cysteine, ends with the phenylalanine, and has 12 residues. Only the CDR3 part of the read is kept: 36 bases, read in frame from the first base. From a lookup of the germline V gene (reference sequence), CDR1 and CDR2 are MNHEY and SMNVEV.